Listed below are T cell receptor beta chains from one sample, sequenced in a study of T cells after yellow fever vaccination. TCRdb processed the 5' RACE reads anew with MiXCR; each CDR3 protein has one entry. Here the sample spans 250,000 to 400,000 distinct CDR3 sequences, 4% to 5.5% being singletons. This material consisted of PBMCs, taken 15 days after the yellow fever booster vaccination. The receptors shown here come from a man between 18 and 35 years old who received the YFV17D yellow fever vaccine. CDR3s leave out the opening cysteine and the closing phenylalanine or tryptophan.

j_gene | v_gene | CDR3aa
TRBJ2-7 | TRBV6-5 | ASSSDFLGEQY
TRBJ1-5 | TRBV20-1 | SAREGETGNQPQH
TRBJ1-5 | TRBV20-1 | SARVNRGGDQPQH
TRBJ2-1 | TRBV27 | ASSQSPQRGMGEQF
TRBJ1-2 | TRBV20-1 | SAHRTENYGYT
TRBJ2-1 | TRBV4-1 | ASSQGFEWGGEQF
TRBJ2-5 | TRBV30 | AWSVRGAGTQY
TRBJ2-3 | TRBV10-2 | ASSLTHTQY
TRBJ2-3 | TRBV12-3/TRBV12-4 | ASSLVRRGLAGHASTDTQY
TRBJ1-3 | TRBV18 | ASSPPRALIGNTIY
TRBJ1-1 | TRBV5-1 | ASSLDIGGAGNTEAF
TRBJ2-5 | TRBV6-5 | ASSRTQLQETQY
TRBJ2-1 | TRBV6-5 | ASSYRPLAKGHNEQF
TRBJ2-7 | TRBV13 | ASSYLDRKSYEQY
TRBJ2-7 | TRBV4-2 | ASSQDQVEGQELREQY
TRBJ1-1 | TRBV4-3 | ASSPSGVNTEAF
TRBJ2-7 | TRBV4-2 | ASSQGTSGVYEQY
TRBJ1-3 | TRBV20-1 | SAQDPNSGNTIY
TRBJ1-1 | TRBV4-1 | ASSQLAGVGTEAF
TRBJ2-1 | TRBV6-4 | ASSVDRGPGNEQF
TRBJ2-7 | TRBV7-6 | ASSLGTGGAGDYEQY
TRBJ2-4 | TRBV6-2/TRBV6-3 | ASSTPGGQKNIQY
TRBJ1-2 | TRBV24-1 | ATAHAGGYT
TRBJ2-2 | TRBV15 | ATRGFGQGSTGELF
TRBJ1-2 | TRBV7-2 | ASSSGQFYGYT
TRBJ1-5 | TRBV29-1 | SVAVGSYSNQPQH
TRBJ2-3 | TRBV4-3 | ASSREMEGGTDTQY
TRBJ2-1 | TRBV7-9 | ASSLGWVSYNEQF
TRBJ2-5 | TRBV3-1 | ASSHPQETQY
TRBJ1-2 | TRBV7-7 | ASSLEGGEQTGRGDGYT
TRBJ1-1 | TRBV5-1 | ASRVVQNTEAF
TRBJ1-1 | TRBV10-3 | AVGQGRIAEAF
TRBJ1-2 | TRBV7-2 | ASSLETEIYGYT
TRBJ1-6 | TRBV4-1 | ASSLEGSSPLH
TRBJ2-1 | TRBV12-3/TRBV12-4 | ASSLSAGAVPFNEQF
TRBJ2-5 | TRBV7-2 | ASSPAGYIQETQY
TRBJ2-1 | TRBV4-1 | ASSQDRAAMYNEQF
TRBJ1-2 | TRBV5-1 | ASSPDGMSGYT
TRBJ2-7 | TRBV7-6 | ASSSQVFYEQY
TRBJ2-5 | TRBV10-2 | ASSAGGSGQSQY
TRBJ1-1 | TRBV29-1 | SVVGTVGSNTEAF
TRBJ2-7 | TRBV15 | ATSRGDSSYEQY
TRBJ2-5 | TRBV15 | ATSRDGRLAGEETQY
TRBJ1-5 | TRBV6-1 | ASSDQGLQPQH
TRBJ2-2 | TRBV5-6 | ASSLLGTGNTGELF
TRBJ2-1 | TRBV11-2 | ASRKTGEDEQF
TRBJ1-2 | TRBV7-2 | ASTLRQGAGVNYGYT
TRBJ2-7 | TRBV7-2 | ASSSWDGGYEQY
TRBJ1-1 | TRBV25-1 | ASRISNTEAF
TRBJ1-5 | TRBV6-1 | ASRQLNQPQH
TRBJ1-4 | TRBV7-9 | ASSLVLSEKLF
TRBJ1-1 | TRBV27 | ASSLGDREGQNTEAF
TRBJ2-3 | TRBV12-3/TRBV12-4 | ASSSGLALSTDTQY
TRBJ2-2 | TRBV4-2 | ASSLYPGVTTGELF
TRBJ2-3 | TRBV24-1 | ATSASDPVNTQY
TRBJ2-1 | TRBV5-1 | ASSLAGLAYNEQF
TRBJ1-4 | TRBV12-3/TRBV12-4 | ASTLTGSVKLF
TRBJ2-3 | TRBV5-1 | ASSSRLSGGVTDTQY
TRBJ2-3 | TRBV5-6 | ASSGTPKNTQY
TRBJ1-2 | TRBV21-1 | ASSKEFRAV